The rows below give T cell receptor beta chains drawn from one sample of a study of cytomegalovirus exposure and HLA in healthy donors. Profiling relied on immunoSEQ multiplex PCR, and the TCRdb table lists in-frame clones only, not all of them. The sample has 170,000 or so clones, over 70% seen once; the top ten hold 1.4% to 1.5%. The sequencing input was PBMCs. All receptors come from a woman aged 25 to 45 in good health and CMV-seropositive. Both conserved end residues are part of each CDR3. The order of the fields is clone size, J gene, V gene, D gene, CDR3 DNA, CDR3 protein. D genes are given only for firm matches. Rows may omit the clone size; those that give it use once, few, many or a size class.

size: .
J: TRBJ2-3
V: TRBV28
D: .
DNA: TGTGCCAGCAGTTCGGGCGGGACGACAGATACGCAGTATTTT
CDR3: CASSSGGTTDTQYF

size: few
J: TRBJ1-1
V: TRBV7-9
D: TRBD1
DNA: TGTGCCAGCAGCCTGGGACAGCTGAACACTGAAGCTTTCTTT
CDR3: CASSLGQLNTEAFF

size: few
J: TRBJ2-5
V: TRBV7-8
D: TRBD1
DNA: TGTGCCAGCAGCTTAGGGGGGACAGGGGGCGCAGGGGTGACCCAGTACTTC
CDR3: CASSLGGTGGAGVTQYF

size: .
J: TRBJ2-6
V: TRBV6-4
D: TRBD1
DNA: TGTGCCAGCAGTGACTCGGGACAGGGGACTGGGGCCAACGTCCTGACTTTC
CDR3: CASSDSGQGTGANVLTF

size: .
J: TRBJ2-5
V: TRBV7-2
D: TRBD2
DNA: TGTGCCAGCAGAGGGAGGCGGGAGGACCGGGAGACCCAGTACTTC
CDR3: CASRGRREDRETQYF

size: .
J: TRBJ2-1
V: TRBV7-8
D: .
DNA: TGTGCCAGCAGCTTAGCGACTAACTACAATGAGCAGTTCTTC
CDR3: CASSLATNYNEQFF

size: .
J: TRBJ2-1
V: TRBV5-6
D: TRBD2
DNA: TGTGCCAGCAGAACCGGGACTACTCACAATGAGCAGTTCTTC
CDR3: CASRTGTTHNEQFF

size: .
J: TRBJ2-1
V: TRBV21-1
D: .
DNA: TGTGCCAGCAGCCCTAACTGGACACCCACAACCACTAACAATGAGCAGTTCTTC
CDR3: CASSPNWTPTTTNNEQFF

size: .
J: TRBJ2-3
V: TRBV7-8
D: .
DNA: TGTGCCAGCAGCTTAGCGGGAGGCCTTAGCACAGATACGCAGTATTTT
CDR3: CASSLAGGLSTDTQYF

size: .
J: TRBJ2-3
V: TRBV11-1
D: TRBD1
DNA: TGTGCCAGCAGACCAGACAGGGGCCTCACCGATACGCAGTATTTT
CDR3: CASRPDRGLTDTQYF

size: .
J: TRBJ2-1
V: TRBV6-1
D: TRBD2
DNA: TGTGCCAGCGCCACTAGCGGGAGATACAATGAGCAGTTCTTC
CDR3: CASATSGRYNEQFF

size: .
J: TRBJ1-5
V: TRBV27
D: TRBD1
DNA: TGTGCCAGCAGCTACGGGACAGCTACTAATCAGCCCCAGCATTTT
CDR3: CASSYGTATNQPQHF

size: .
J: TRBJ2-5
V: TRBV5-1
D: .
DNA: TGCGCCAGCAGCCCGAGCGTCCCTTATGAGACCCAGTACTTC
CDR3: CASSPSVPYETQYF

size: once
J: TRBJ2-7
V: TRBV5-6
D: .
DNA: TGTGCCAGCAGCTCGGACTACGCTGAGGACGAGCAGTACTTC
CDR3: CASSSDYAEDEQYF

size: .
J: TRBJ1-5
V: TRBV28
D: .
DNA: TGTGCCAGCAGTTTCCATGGACGAGGGAGCAATCAGCCCCAGCATTTT
CDR3: CASSFHGRGSNQPQHF

size: .
J: TRBJ1-2
V: TRBV6-1
D: .
DNA: TGTGCCAGCAGTGAGGACAGAGTTAACTATGGCTACACCTTC
CDR3: CASSEDRVNYGYTF

size: once
J: TRBJ1-2
V: TRBV28
D: .
DNA: TGTGCCAGCACTTCGGAGTTGTCTGGTGGCTACACCTTC
CDR3: CASTSELSGGYTF

size: .
J: TRBJ2-2
V: TRBV27
D: .
DNA: TGTGCCAGCAGTCCCCGGAATGGGCCTGGAACCGGGGAGCTGTTTTTT
CDR3: CASSPRNGPGTGELFF

size: few
J: TRBJ2-5
V: TRBV10-1
D: .
DNA: TGCGCCAGCAGCCCCAGGAGGCCTAGGGAGACCCAGTACTTC
CDR3: CASSPRRPRETQYF

size: .
J: TRBJ2-4
V: TRBV27
D: .
DNA: TGTGCCAGCAGTCCTCGGCTAGCTGGGAAAAACATTCAGTACTTC
CDR3: CASSPRLAGKNIQYF

size: .
J: TRBJ2-7
V: TRBV29-1
D: .
DNA: TGCAGCGTTGGAGCACCTAGCTCCTACGAGCAGTACTTC
CDR3: CSVGAPSSYEQYF

size: .
J: TRBJ2-7
V: TRBV27
D: .
DNA: TGTGCCAGCAGTTTACGAGGGCCCCCGAGTGACGAGCAGTACTTC
CDR3: CASSLRGPPSDEQYF

size: few
J: TRBJ2-2
V: TRBV18
D: TRBD1
DNA: TGTGCCAGCTCACCGAGGGGGCCGAACACCGGGGAGCTGTTTTTT
CDR3: CASSPRGPNTGELFF

size: .
J: TRBJ2-7
V: TRBV7-3
D: .
DNA: TGTGCCAGCAGTCCCCTGGGCGGGCTTGGGGACGAGCAGTACTTC
CDR3: CASSPLGGLGDEQYF

size: .
J: TRBJ1-5
V: TRBV5-6
D: .
DNA: TGTGCCAGCAGCTTGGGAGGCAGTGGCAATCAGCCCCAGCATTTT
CDR3: CASSLGGSGNQPQHF

size: few
J: TRBJ1-1
V: TRBV6-6
D: .
DNA: TGTGCCAGCAGTTACTCGATCCGGGACACTGAAGCTTTCTTT
CDR3: CASSYSIRDTEAFF

size: .
J: TRBJ2-4
V: TRBV27
D: TRBD2
DNA: TGTGCCAGCAGCGACCACAATCTAGCGGGAGGCCCCCAAAACATTCAGTACTTC
CDR3: CASSDHNLAGGPQNIQYF

size: .
J: TRBJ2-6
V: TRBV7-2
D: .
DNA: TGTGCCAGCAGCTTAGGCGGTGAGGGCAGGGCCAACGTCCTGACTTTC
CDR3: CASSLGGEGRANVLTF

size: .
J: TRBJ2-5
V: TRBV5-1
D: TRBD2
DNA: TGCGCCAGCAGCTTTTTGCGGGGGGGAGAGACCCAGTACTTC
CDR3: CASSFLRGGETQYF

size: .
J: TRBJ1-4
V: TRBV6-5
D: .
DNA: TGTGCCAGCAGTTACTCTGGAGTTGGGGAAAAACTGTTTTTT
CDR3: CASSYSGVGEKLFF

size: .
J: TRBJ1-2
V: TRBV6-5
D: .
DNA: TGTGCCAGCAGTTACTCGGAGGGGCTCGGTGGCTACACCTTC
CDR3: CASSYSEGLGGYTF